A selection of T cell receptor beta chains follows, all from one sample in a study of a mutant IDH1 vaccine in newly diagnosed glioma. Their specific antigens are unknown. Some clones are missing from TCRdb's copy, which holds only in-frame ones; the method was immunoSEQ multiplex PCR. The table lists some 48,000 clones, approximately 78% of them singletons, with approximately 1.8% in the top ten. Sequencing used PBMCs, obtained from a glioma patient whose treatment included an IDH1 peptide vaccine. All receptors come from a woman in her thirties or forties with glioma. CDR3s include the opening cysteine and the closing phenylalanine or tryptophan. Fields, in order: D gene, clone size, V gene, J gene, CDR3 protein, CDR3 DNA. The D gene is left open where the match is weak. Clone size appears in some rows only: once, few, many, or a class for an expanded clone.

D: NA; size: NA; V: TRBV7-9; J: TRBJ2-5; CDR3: CASSQHQETQYF; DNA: TGTGCCAGCAGTCAGCATCAAGAGACCCAGTACTTC
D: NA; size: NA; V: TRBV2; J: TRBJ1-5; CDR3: CASTGQGQQNQPQHF; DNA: TGTGCCAGCACGGGGCAAGGACAGCAGAATCAGCCCCAGCATTTT
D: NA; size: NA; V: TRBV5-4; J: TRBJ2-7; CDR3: CATSPRAVGEQYF; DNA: TGTGCAACCAGCCCCAGGGCGGTCGGCGAGCAGTACTTC
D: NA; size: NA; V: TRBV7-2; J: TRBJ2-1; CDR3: CASSSRAHYNEQFF; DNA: TGTGCCAGCAGCTCCCGGGCCCACTACAATGAGCAGTTCTTC
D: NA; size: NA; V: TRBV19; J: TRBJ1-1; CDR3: CASSLNREPNTEAFF; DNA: TGTGCCAGTAGTTTAAACAGGGAACCGAACACTGAAGCTTTCTTT
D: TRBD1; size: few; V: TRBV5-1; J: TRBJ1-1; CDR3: CASSLRDRVLGTEAFF; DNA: TGCGCCAGCAGCTTGAGGGACAGGGTCCTGGGGACTGAAGCTTTCTTT
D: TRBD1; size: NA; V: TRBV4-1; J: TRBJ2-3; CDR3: CASSQRYRGKEDTQYF; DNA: TGCGCCAGCAGCCAACGGTACAGGGGCAAAGAAGATACGCAGTATTTT
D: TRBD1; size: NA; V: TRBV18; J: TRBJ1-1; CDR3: CASSPRQGGDTEAFF; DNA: TGTGCCAGCTCACCAAGACAGGGGGGGGACACTGAAGCTTTCTTT
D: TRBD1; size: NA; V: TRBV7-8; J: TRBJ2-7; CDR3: CASNPHPGRGQGEQYF; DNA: TGTGCCAGCAACCCTCACCCCGGCAGGGGGCAGGGCGAGCAGTACTTC
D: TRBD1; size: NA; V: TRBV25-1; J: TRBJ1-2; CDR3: CASSLTGTGDGYTF; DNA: TGTGCCAGCAGTCTCACCGGGACAGGGGATGGCTACACCTTC
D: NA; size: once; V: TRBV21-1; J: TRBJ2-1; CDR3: CARLYSGTSGYNEQFF; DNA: TGTGCCAGGCTTTATTCCGGGACTAGCGGATACAATGAGCAGTTCTTC
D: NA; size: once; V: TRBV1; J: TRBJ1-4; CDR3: CTRHPRWANPTTNEKLFF; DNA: TGCACCAGACACCCTCGTTGGGCCAATCCTACAACTAATGAAAAACTGTTTTTT
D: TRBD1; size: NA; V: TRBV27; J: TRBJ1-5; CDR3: CASSPGTGVGPQHF; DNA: TGTGCCAGCAGTCCCGGCACAGGGGTTGGGCCCCAGCATTTT
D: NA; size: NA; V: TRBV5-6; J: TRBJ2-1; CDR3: CASSLGLNEQFF; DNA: TGTGCCAGCAGCTTGGGACTGAATGAGCAGTTCTTC
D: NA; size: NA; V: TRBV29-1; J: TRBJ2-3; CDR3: CSALLAPSTDTQYF; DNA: TGCAGCGCACTACTAGCTCCTAGCACAGATACGCAGTATTTT
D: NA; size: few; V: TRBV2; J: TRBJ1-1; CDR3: CASGPRTGNTEAFF; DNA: TGTGCCAGTGGACCCCGGACGGGGAACACTGAAGCTTTCTTT
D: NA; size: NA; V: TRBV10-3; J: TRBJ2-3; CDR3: CAISEFSTDTQYF; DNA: TGTGCCATCAGTGAGTTCAGCACAGATACGCAGTATTTT
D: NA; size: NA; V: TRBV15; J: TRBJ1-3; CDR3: CATQTPGNTIYF; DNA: TGTGCCACCCAAACCCCCGGAAACACCATATATTTT
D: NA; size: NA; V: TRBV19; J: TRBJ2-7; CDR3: CASSIVISYEQYF; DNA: TGTGCCAGTAGTATCGTCATCTCCTACGAGCAGTACTTC
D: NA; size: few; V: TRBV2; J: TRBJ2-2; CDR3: CASSTENTGELFF; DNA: TGTGCCAGCTCGACAGAGAACACCGGGGAGCTGTTTTTT
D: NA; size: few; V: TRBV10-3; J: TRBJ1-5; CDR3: CAISDFGNQPQHF; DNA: TGTGCCATCAGTGATTTCGGGAATCAGCCCCAGCATTTT
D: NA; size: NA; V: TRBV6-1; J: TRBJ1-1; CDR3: CASCGGGRKPEAFF; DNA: TGTGCCAGCTGTGGGGGGGGGAGGAAGCCTGAAGCTTTCTTT
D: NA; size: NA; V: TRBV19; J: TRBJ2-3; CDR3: CASSIGKLDTQYF; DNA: TGTGCCAGTAGTATAGGCAAGTTGGATACGCAGTATTTT
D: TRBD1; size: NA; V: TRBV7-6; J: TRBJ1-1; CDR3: CASSSRQGNSEAFF; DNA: TGTGCCAGCAGCTCCCGACAGGGTAACTCTGAAGCTTTCTTT
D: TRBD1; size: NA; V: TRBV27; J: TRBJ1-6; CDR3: CASSLHRGHSPLHF; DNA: TGTGCCAGCAGTTTGCACAGGGGGCACTCACCCCTCCACTTT
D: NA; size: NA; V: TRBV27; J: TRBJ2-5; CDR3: CASSLSEVEETQYF; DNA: TGTGCCAGCAGTTTATCGGAAGTAGAAGAGACCCAGTACTTC
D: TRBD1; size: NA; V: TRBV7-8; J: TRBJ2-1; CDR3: CASSYPGQGYEQFF; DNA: TGTGCCAGCAGCTACCCGGGACAGGGCTATGAGCAGTTCTTC
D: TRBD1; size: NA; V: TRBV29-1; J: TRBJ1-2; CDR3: CSAPGQGEYGYTF; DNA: TGCAGCGCTCCGGGACAGGGGGAATATGGCTACACCTTC
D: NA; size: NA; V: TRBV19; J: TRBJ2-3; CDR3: CASSQLITDTQYF; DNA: TGTGCCAGTAGTCAACTAATCACAGATACGCAGTATTTT
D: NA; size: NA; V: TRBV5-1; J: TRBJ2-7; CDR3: CASSWALGELLNEQYF; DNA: TGCGCCAGCAGCTGGGCCCTTGGAGAGCTGCTCAACGAGCAGTACTTC
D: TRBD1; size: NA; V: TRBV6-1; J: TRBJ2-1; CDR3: CASSGQGLSYNEQFF; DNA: TGTGCCAGCAGCGGACAGGGATTGTCCTACAATGAGCAGTTCTTC
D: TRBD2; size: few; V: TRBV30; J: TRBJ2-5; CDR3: CAWSTWTSGFRGQETQYF; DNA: TGTGCCTGGAGTACCTGGACTAGCGGGTTTAGGGGCCAAGAGACCCAGTACTTC
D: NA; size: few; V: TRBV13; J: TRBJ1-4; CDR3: CASSPDRDGEKLFF; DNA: TGTGCCAGCAGCCCTGATAGGGACGGTGAAAAACTGTTTTTT
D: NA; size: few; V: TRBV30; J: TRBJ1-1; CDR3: CAWSVGGEAFF; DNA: TGTGCCTGGAGTGTAGGGGGTGAAGCTTTCTTT
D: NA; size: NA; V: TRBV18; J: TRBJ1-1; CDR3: CASSQGGVLNTEAFF; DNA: TGTGCCAGCTCACAGGGGGGGGTTTTGAACACTGAAGCTTTCTTT
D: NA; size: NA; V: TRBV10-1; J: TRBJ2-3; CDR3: CASSGSGSTDTQYF; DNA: TGCGCCAGCAGTGGGAGCGGTAGCACAGATACGCAGTATTTT
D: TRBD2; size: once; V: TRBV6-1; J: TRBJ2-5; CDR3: CASSVLAAGETQYF; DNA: TGTGCCAGCAGTGTACTAGCGGCCGGCGAGACCCAGTACTTC
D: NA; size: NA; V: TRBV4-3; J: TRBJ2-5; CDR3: CASSQEPWPPETQYF; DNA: TGCGCCAGCAGCCAAGAACCCTGGCCCCCGGAGACCCAGTACTTC
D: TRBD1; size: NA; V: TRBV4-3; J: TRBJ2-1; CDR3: CASSPRRTGKNEQFF; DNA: TGCGCCAGCAGCCCCCGAAGGACAGGGAAGAATGAGCAGTTCTTC
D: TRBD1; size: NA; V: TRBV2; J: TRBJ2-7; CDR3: CASRADRYGYEQYF; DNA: TGTGCCAGCAGGGCGGACAGGTACGGCTACGAGCAGTACTTC
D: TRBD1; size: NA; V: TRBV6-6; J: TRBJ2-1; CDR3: CASSFGTGALNEQFF; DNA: TGTGCCAGCAGTTTCGGGACAGGGGCCCTCAATGAGCAGTTCTTC
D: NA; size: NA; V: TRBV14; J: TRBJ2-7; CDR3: CASSQDYPGTPGNEQYF; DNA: TGTGCCAGCAGCCAAGACTACCCAGGGACCCCGGGTAACGAGCAGTACTTC
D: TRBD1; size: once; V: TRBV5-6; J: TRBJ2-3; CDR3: CASSARTGWVTDTQYF; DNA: TGTGCCAGCAGCGCCCGGACAGGGTGGGTCACAGATACGCAGTATTTT
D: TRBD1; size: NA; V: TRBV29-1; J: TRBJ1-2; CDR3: CSVSPGTGYGYTF; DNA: TGCAGCGTTTCCCCCGGGACAGGGTATGGCTACACCTTC
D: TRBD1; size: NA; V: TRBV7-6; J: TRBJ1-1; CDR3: CARRTGGFRNTEAFF; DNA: TGTGCCAGGCGGACAGGGGGGTTTCGGAACACTGAAGCTTTCTTT
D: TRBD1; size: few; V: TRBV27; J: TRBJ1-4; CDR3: CASSITGGALEKLFF; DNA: TGTGCCAGCAGCATAACAGGGGGCGCCCTGGAAAAACTGTTTTTT
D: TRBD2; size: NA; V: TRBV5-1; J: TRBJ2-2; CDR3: CASSFGLAGGHRELFF; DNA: TGCGCCAGCAGCTTTGGACTAGCGGGGGGGCACCGGGAGCTGTTTTTT
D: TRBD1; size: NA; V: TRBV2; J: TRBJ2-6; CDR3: CASRGDRGRSGANVLTF; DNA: TGTGCCAGCAGGGGGGACAGGGGTCGGTCTGGGGCCAACGTCCTGACTTTC
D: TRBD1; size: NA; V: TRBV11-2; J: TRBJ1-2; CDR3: CASSLGGTGYGYTF; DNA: TGTGCCAGCAGCTTAGGGGGGACAGGATATGGCTACACCTTC
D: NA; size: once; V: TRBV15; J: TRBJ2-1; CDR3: CATSRSWGLHNEQFF; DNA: TGTGCCACCAGCAGAAGCTGGGGTCTCCACAACGAGCAGTTCTTC
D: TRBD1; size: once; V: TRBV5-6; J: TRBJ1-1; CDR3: CASSRKVLGGAGTEAFF; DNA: TGTGCCAGCAGCCGTAAGGTATTAGGGGGCGCGGGAACTGAAGCTTTCTTT
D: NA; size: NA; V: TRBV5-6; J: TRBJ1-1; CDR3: CASSLIRVRVFGTEAFF; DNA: TGTGCCAGCAGCTTGATCAGGGTGCGAGTTTTTGGGACTGAAGCTTTCTTT
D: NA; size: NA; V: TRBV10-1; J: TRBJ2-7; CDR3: CASSARGYEQYF; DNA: TGCGCCAGCAGCGCTAGAGGCTACGAGCAGTACTTC
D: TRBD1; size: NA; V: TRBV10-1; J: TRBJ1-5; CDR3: CASSGRQGFYQPQHF; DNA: TGCGCCAGCAGTGGCAGACAGGGGTTCTATCAGCCCCAGCATTTT
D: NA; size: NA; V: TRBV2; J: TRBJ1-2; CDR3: CASSEVQENYGYTF; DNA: TGTGCCAGCAGTGAAGTCCAGGAGAACTATGGCTACACCTTC
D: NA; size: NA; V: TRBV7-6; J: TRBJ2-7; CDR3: CASSKTDSSYEQYF; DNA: TGTGCCAGCTCTAAAACGGACAGCTCCTACGAGCAGTACTTC
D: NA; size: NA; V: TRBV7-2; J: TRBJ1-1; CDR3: CASSSGRGSTEAFF; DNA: TGTGCCAGCAGCTCCGGTCGAGGGAGCACTGAAGCTTTCTTT
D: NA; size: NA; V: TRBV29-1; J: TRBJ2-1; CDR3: CSVNGGKTYNEQFF; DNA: TGCAGCGTGAACGGGGGAAAGACCTACAATGAGCAGTTCTTC